This is a list of T cell receptor beta chains from one sample in a study of T cell changes during pregnancy in multiple sclerosis. Using immunoSEQ multiplex PCR, the repertoire was profiled, and TCRdb retains in-frame clones only, with some absent. The table includes about 40,000 clones, under 95% detected once. The material was CD4+ T cells from peripheral blood mononuclear cells, obtained in the third trimester of pregnancy. Receptors originate from a female donor with multiple sclerosis, enrolled in a pregnancy study. CDR3s include the opening cysteine and the closing phenylalanine or tryptophan. A D gene is named only where the DNA matches it firmly. The size field is filled for only some rows; it gives once, few, many or a size class.

CDR3 length	V gene	D gene	clone size	J gene	CDR3 protein	CDR3 DNA
16	TRBV11-2	TRBD2	-	TRBJ2-1	CASSLVSGRDYNEQFF	TGTGCCAGCAGCTTAGTTAGCGGGAGAGATTACAATGAGCAGTTCTTC
15	TRBV7-9	TRBD2	-	TRBJ2-5	CASSPPGRGQETQYF	TGTGCCAGCAGCCCTCCGGGGCGGGGGCAAGAGACCCAGTACTTC
15	TRBV5-1	TRBD1	once	TRBJ2-1	CASRRDGQGYNEQFF	TGCGCCAGTAGAAGAGACGGACAGGGGTACAATGAGCAGTTCTTC
17	TRBV6-1	-	-	TRBJ2-1	CASSDPLGAEPYNEQFF	TGTGCCAGCAGTGACCCCCTGGGAGCGGAGCCCTACAATGAGCAGTTCTTC
15	TRBV2	-	-	TRBJ1-2	CASSERSIANYGYTF	TGTGCCAGCAGTGAAAGAAGTATAGCTAACTATGGCTACACCTTC
15	TRBV7-2	-	-	TRBJ2-3	CASSLSGHYTDTQYF	TGTGCCAGCAGCTTATCGGGACACTACACAGATACGCAGTATTTT
15	TRBV13	TRBD2	-	TRBJ2-3	CASSLVGGAADTQYF	TGTGCCAGCAGCTTAGTCGGGGGGGCCGCAGATACGCAGTATTTT
13	TRBV19	-	-	TRBJ1-4	CASEDSLNEKLFF	TGTGCCAGTGAGGACAGCCTTAATGAAAAACTGTTTTTT
13	TRBV7-6	-	-	TRBJ1-1	CASSRGQNTEAFF	TGTGCCAGCAGCAGAGGACAGAACACTGAAGCTTTCTTT
13	TRBV28	-	-	TRBJ2-1	CASSFAGYNEQFF	TGTGCCAGCAGTTTTGCGGGGTACAATGAGCAGTTCTTC
17	TRBV28	-	-	TRBJ2-5	CASSSLLRQGFKETQYF	TGTGCCAGCAGTTCGCTACTTCGGCAGGGGTTTAAAGAGACCCAGTACTTC
15	TRBV28	TRBD2	-	TRBJ2-1	CASTLSGIKLNEQFF	TGTGCCAGCACCTTAAGCGGGATCAAACTGAATGAGCAGTTCTTC
13	TRBV7-2	-	few	TRBJ1-2	CASSLRAWGGYTF	TGTGCCAGCAGCCTCAGGGCCTGGGGCGGCTACACCTTC
16	TRBV7-9	TRBD2	-	TRBJ2-1	CASSHGFRGGVGEQFF	TGTGCCAGCAGCCATGGGTTCCGGGGGGGGGTTGGGGAGCAGTTCTTC
14	TRBV29-1	TRBD1	-	TRBJ1-2	CSVEDLRQGSGYTF	TGCAGCGTTGAAGATCTTCGACAGGGTAGTGGCTACACCTTC
10	TRBV20-1	-	-	TRBJ2-1	CSAPRGEQFF	TGCAGTGCTCCTCGAGGTGAGCAGTTCTTC
13	TRBV2	TRBD1	-	TRBJ2-1	CASRTGNYNEQFF	TGTGCCAGCAGGACAGGGAACTACAATGAGCAGTTCTTC
16	TRBV5-8	TRBD2	-	TRBJ2-1	CASSLGSLAGFNEQFF	TGTGCCAGCAGCTTGGGATCACTAGCGGGATTCAATGAGCAGTTCTTC
14	TRBV2	TRBD1	few	TRBJ1-1	CASSGGQGNTEAFF	TGTGCCAGCTCTGGGGGACAGGGGAACACTGAAGCTTTCTTT
14	TRBV7-2	-	-	TRBJ2-7	CASSYQGSSYEQYF	TGTGCCAGCAGCTACCAGGGCTCCTCCTACGAGCAGTACTTC
14	TRBV19	TRBD1	-	TRBJ1-5	CASMGQGKIQPQHF	TGTGCCAGTATGGGACAGGGGAAGATTCAGCCCCAGCATTTT
15	TRBV6-5	TRBD1	-	TRBJ2-1	CASRSGQGPGTEQFF	TGTGCCAGCAGGTCGGGACAGGGGCCTGGGACGGAGCAGTTCTTC
16	TRBV2	TRBD2	once	TRBJ2-1	CASSERASGSYNEQFF	TGTGCCAGCAGTGAAAGGGCTAGCGGTTCCTACAATGAGCAGTTCTTC
17	TRBV27	TRBD1	-	TRBJ1-4	CASSQRDRGLLGEKLFF	TGTGCCAGCAGCCAGCGTGACAGGGGGCTACTAGGTGAAAAACTGTTTTTT
16	TRBV28	-	-	TRBJ1-4	CASSQDGAATNEKLFF	TGTGCCAGCAGTCAGGACGGAGCGGCAACTAATGAAAAACTGTTTTTT
14	TRBV19	-	-	TRBJ2-1	CASKYERQSNEQFF	TGTGCCAGTAAATATGAACGACAGTCCAATGAGCAGTTCTTC
16	TRBV11-2	TRBD2	-	TRBJ2-5	CASSLEGTSGQETQYF	TGTGCCAGCAGCTTAGAAGGGACTAGCGGGCAAGAGACCCAGTACTTC
14	TRBV2	-	-	TRBJ1-1	CASRPTGLNTEAFF	TGTGCCAGCAGACCCACAGGTCTGAACACTGAAGCTTTCTTT
13	TRBV18	TRBD1	-	TRBJ1-1	CASAQLRDREAFF	TGTGCCAGCGCCCAACTCCGGGACAGGGAAGCTTTCTTT
13	TRBV25-1	-	-	TRBJ1-1	CASSEARNTEAFF	TGTGCCAGCAGTGAAGCCAGGAACACTGAAGCTTTCTTT
16	TRBV7-9	TRBD1	-	TRBJ2-5	CASSDGDRVLQETQYF	TGTGCCAGCAGCGATGGGGACAGGGTGCTACAAGAGACCCAGTACTTC
15	TRBV6-1	TRBD1	-	TRBJ1-3	CASSLRTGTGNTIYF	TGTGCCAGCAGTCTAAGGACAGGGACTGGAAACACCATATATTTT
12	TRBV15	-	-	TRBJ2-1	CATSRDYFEQFF	TGTGCCACCAGCAGAGATTATTTTGAGCAGTTCTTC
17	TRBV5-1	TRBD2	-	TRBJ2-3	CASSLRGSGSIADTQYF	TGCGCCAGCAGCTTGCGGGGTAGCGGGAGTATCGCAGATACGCAGTATTTT
16	TRBV4-2	TRBD2	-	TRBJ2-3	CASSQEFRTSARTQYF	TGTGCCAGCAGCCAAGAGTTTCGGACTAGCGCACGTACGCAGTATTTT
17	TRBV5-1	-	once	TRBJ1-1	CASSKDPFWGPDTEAFF	TGCGCCAGCAGCAAGGATCCTTTTTGGGGGCCCGACACTGAAGCTTTCTTT
14	TRBV5-1	TRBD2	-	TRBJ2-5	CASRASGSTETQYF	TGCGCCAGCAGGGCTAGCGGGAGTACCGAGACCCAGTACTTC
15	TRBV6-4	-	-	TRBJ2-3	CASSDSNRAGDTQYF	TGTGCCAGCAGTGACTCGAACAGGGCTGGGGATACGCAGTATTTT
14	TRBV6-5	-	-	TRBJ2-2	CASSPTGNTGELFF	TGTGCCAGCAGTCCCACAGGGAACACCGGGGAGCTGTTTTTT
15	TRBV4-2	-	-	TRBJ1-2	CASSQRRGQGYGYTF	TGTGCCAGCAGCCAAAGGAGGGGCCAGGGCTATGGCTACACCTTC
14	TRBV4-1	TRBD1	-	TRBJ1-3	CASSSTGGGNTIYF	TGCGCCAGCAGTTCGACAGGGGGCGGAAACACCATATATTTT
15	TRBV7-2	-	-	TRBJ1-1	CASSLGWPMNTEAFF	TGTGCCAGCAGCTTAGGTTGGCCCATGAACACTGAAGCTTTCTTT
17	TRBV27	TRBD1	once	TRBJ1-1	CASSLRQGGGLNTEAFF	TGTGCCAGCAGTTTACGACAGGGAGGAGGGTTGAACACTGAAGCTTTCTTT
18	TRBV18	TRBD1	-	TRBJ2-2	CASSPRLSTGGSIGELFF	TGTGCCAGCTCACCACGTCTGTCCACAGGGGGGTCGATCGGGGAGCTGTTTTTT
15	TRBV5-1	TRBD1	-	TRBJ2-7	CASSSTPTGPYEQYF	TGCGCCAGCAGCTCAACCCCGACAGGGCCCTACGAGCAGTACTTC
13	TRBV27	TRBD1	-	TRBJ1-2	CASRNTGGLGYTF	TGTGCCAGCAGAAACACAGGGGGCCTTGGCTACACCTTC
16	TRBV6-6	TRBD1	-	TRBJ1-5	CASSFGQGASNQPQHF	TGTGCCAGCAGTTTCGGACAGGGGGCGAGCAATCAGCCCCAGCATTTT
15	TRBV11-2	-	-	TRBJ2-2	CASSLVRERSGELFF	TGTGCCAGCAGCTTAGTCAGAGAGAGGTCCGGGGAGCTGTTTTTT
15	TRBV28	-	-	TRBJ2-2	CASINDGANTGELFF	TGTGCCAGCATTAACGACGGAGCGAACACCGGGGAGCTGTTTTTT
16	TRBV7-2	TRBD2	-	TRBJ2-4	CASSLDSGRARDIQYF	TGTGCCAGCAGCTTAGATAGCGGGAGGGCCAGGGACATTCAGTACTTC
15	TRBV5-1	TRBD2	-	TRBJ2-3	CASSTRGGGTDTQYF	TGCGCCAGCAGCACTCGGGGGGGAGGCACAGATACGCAGTATTTT
16	TRBV5-1	-	-	TRBJ1-1	CASSLWAQAPDTEAFF	TGCGCCAGCAGCTTGTGGGCGCAGGCCCCCGACACTGAAGCTTTCTTT